These 3 T cell receptor beta chains came from one sample sequenced in a study of OX40 agonist ivuxolimab in advanced cancers. The repertoire was sequenced with immunoSEQ multiplex PCR; TCRdb's copy has only in-frame clones and lacks some. This table has some 66,000 clones, roughly 87% appearing once. The sample here was CD4+ or CD8+ T cells sorted from blood, taken in a trial of the OX40 agonist ivuxolimab. The receptors derive from an adult with an advanced solid tumor such as melanoma, head and neck, liver or kidney cancer.

The chain uses TRBV19 and TRBJ2-2; 13 positions match TRBD2. Trimming took 5 bases from V and 0 from J; bases not matched to a gene: 6. This CDR3 region has 18 residues. Looked up from germline, CDR1 is LNHDA and CDR2 is SQIVND (reference sequence). This CDR3 is CASSGGTSGTPNTGELFF. CDR3 DNA: TGTGCCAGTAGTGGTGGGACTAGCGGGACCCCGAACACCGGGGAGCTGTTTTTT.

The rearrangement links TRBV7-8 to TRBJ2-1; 15 bases are shared with TRBD2. V gave up 8 bases and J gave up 0 bases; unmatched junction bases: 8. From germline, CDR1 is SGHVS and CDR2 FQNEAQ. This CDR3 is 18 amino acids long. CDR3 DNA sequence: TGTGCCAGCCTTAGATCGGGACTAGCGGGAGGCTCCTACAATGAGCAGTTCTTC. It specifies CASLRSGLAGGSYNEQFF.

This clone was detected once. The chain recombines TRBV28 with TRBJ2-1; 7 nucleotides align to TRBD2. Trimming at V came to 3 bases and at J to 12 bases, leaving 2 bases not matched to a gene. The CDR3 contains 11 residues. The germline V gene has CDR1 MDHEN and CDR2 SYDVKM. DNA for the CDR3: TGTGCCAGCAGTTTGGCTAGCGGGCAGTTCTTC. Its translation: CASSLASGQFF.